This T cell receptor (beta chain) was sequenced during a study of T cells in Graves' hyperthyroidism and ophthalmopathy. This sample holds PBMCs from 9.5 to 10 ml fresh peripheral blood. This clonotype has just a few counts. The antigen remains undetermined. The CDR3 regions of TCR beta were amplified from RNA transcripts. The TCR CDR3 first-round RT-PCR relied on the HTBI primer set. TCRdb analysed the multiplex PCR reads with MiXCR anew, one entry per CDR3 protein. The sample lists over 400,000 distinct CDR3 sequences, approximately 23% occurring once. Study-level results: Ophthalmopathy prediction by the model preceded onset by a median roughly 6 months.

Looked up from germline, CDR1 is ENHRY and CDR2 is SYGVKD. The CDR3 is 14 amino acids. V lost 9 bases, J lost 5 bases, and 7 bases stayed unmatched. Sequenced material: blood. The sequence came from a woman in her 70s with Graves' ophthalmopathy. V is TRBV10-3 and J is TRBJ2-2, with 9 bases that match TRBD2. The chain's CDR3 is CAMGIAGATGELFF. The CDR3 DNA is TGTGCCATGGGGATAGCGGGAGCTACCGGGGAGCTGTTTTTT.